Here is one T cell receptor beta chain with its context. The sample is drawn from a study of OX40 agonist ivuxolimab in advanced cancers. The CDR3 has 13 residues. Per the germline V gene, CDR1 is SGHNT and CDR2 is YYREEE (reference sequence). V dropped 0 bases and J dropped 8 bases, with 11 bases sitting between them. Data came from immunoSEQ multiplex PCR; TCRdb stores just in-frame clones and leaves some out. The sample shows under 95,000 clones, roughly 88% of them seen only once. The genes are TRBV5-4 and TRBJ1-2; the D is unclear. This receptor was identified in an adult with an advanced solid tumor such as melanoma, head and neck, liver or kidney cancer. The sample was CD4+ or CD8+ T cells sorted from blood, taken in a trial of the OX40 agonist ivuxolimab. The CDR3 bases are TGTGCCAGCAGCTTGGTAGCAACCGGCGGCTACACCTTC. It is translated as CASSLVATGGYTF.